These 27 T cell receptor beta chains originate from one sample sequenced in a study of T cell responses to AZD1222 COVID-19 vaccine. TCRdb's table, derived via immunoSEQ multiplex PCR, lists solely in-frame clones and lacks some. The sample holds under 150,000 clones, 87% seen once. The starting material was peripheral blood, obtained on day 0 of AZD1222 vaccination. These TCRs come from an adult in good health.

The chain uses TRBV28 and TRBJ1-1, with TRBD1 identical over 8 bases. The CDR3 covers 15 residues. Trimming removed 8 bases from V and 4 bases from J; junction bases left unmatched: 12. Germline CDR1 and CDR2: MDHEN and SYDVKM. CDR3 sequence: CASFMGRQGFTEAFF. CDR3 sequence (DNA): TGTGCCAGCTTCATGGGGAGACAGGGGTTCACTGAAGCTTTCTTT.

The V gene is TRBV2, the J gene TRBJ2-4; 8 bases map to TRBD1. Looked up from germline, CDR1 is SNHLY and CDR2 is FYNNEI. The V gene end was trimmed by 4 bases and the J gene end by 2 bases; junction bases not matched to a gene: 4. The CDR3 is 15 amino acids. In DNA form, the CDR3 reads TGTGCCAGCAGTGGGGACAGGCAGACCAAAAACATTCAGTACTTC. It specifies CASSGDRQTKNIQYF.

V usage is TRBV7-9 and J usage is TRBJ2-1; TRBD2 agrees at 7 bases. The J segment lost 4 bases and the V segment lost 5 bases, leaving 8 bases of the junction unmatched. The CDR3 has 15 amino acids. CDR1 is SEHNR, CDR2 FQNEAQ, per germline (reference sequence). CDR3 residues: CASSPVGRNYNEQFF. The CDR3 DNA sequence: TGTGCCAGCAGCCCGGTCGGGAGGAATTACAATGAGCAGTTCTTC. Complete variable domain (other parts from reference TRBV7-9 and TRBJ2-1): DTGVSQNPRHKITKRGQNVTFRCDPISEHNRLYWYRQTLGQGPEFLTYFQNEAQLEKSRLLSDRFSAERPKGSFSTLEIQRTEQGDSAMYLCASSPVGRNYNEQFFGPGTRLTVL.

This clone showed up just once. The V call is TRBV18, the J call TRBJ2-6; 11 nucleotides agree with TRBD1. The length of the CDR3 is 18 residues. The germline V gene encodes CDR1 KGHSH and CDR2 LQKENI. Trimming took 0 bases from V and 2 from J; bases not matched to a gene: 3. CDR3 loop: CASSPPGQGVAGANVLTF. The CDR3 DNA reads as TGTGCCAGCTCACCACCGGGACAGGGGGTTGCTGGGGCCAACGTCCTGACTTTC.

The J gene is TRBJ2-6, the V gene TRBV5-1, with D unresolved. Germline values: CDR1 SGHRS, CDR2 YFSETQ. Trimming cost V 2 bases and J 0 bases, with 9 bases left between them. This CDR3 contains 16 residues. Here the CDR3 DNA reads TGCGCCAGCAGCTTTACCCAGTTCTCTGGGGCCAACGTCCTGACTTTC. It specifies CASSFTQFSGANVLTF.

The V gene is TRBV25-1, the J gene TRBJ2-7, with TRBD1 as a possible D gene (5 bases). The germline V and J ends were trimmed by 4 bases and 1 base, with 8 bases remaining between them. In germline, CDR1 is MGHDK, CDR2 SYGVNS. This CDR3 comprises 13 residues. CDR3 DNA sequence: TGTGCCAGCAGTGTAGCAGGGTCCTACGAGCAGTACTTC. As protein: CASSVAGSYEQYF.

The J gene is TRBJ2-1, the V gene TRBV28, with D uncertain. This CDR3 is built from 15 residues. The V gene lost 6 bases and the J gene lost 0 bases, with 12 bases spanning the gap. Looked up from germline, CDR1 is MDHEN and CDR2 is SYDVKM. CDR3 loop: CASSLSTSSYNEQFF. Written as DNA, the CDR3 is TGTGCCAGCAGCCTCTCTACCAGCTCCTACAATGAGCAGTTCTTC.

The chain carries TRBV29-1 and TRBJ2-3; possible D gene TRBD2, 6 bases. V was shortened by 4 bases and J by 0 bases, with 11 bases between the two germline ends. This CDR3 has 14 amino acids. The germline gives CDR1 SQVTM, CDR2 ANQGSEA. CDR3 bases: TGCAGCGTTGGAGCGGGTTCTAGCACAGATACGCAGTATTTT. Amino acid sequence: CSVGAGSSTDTQYF.

The rearrangement joins TRBV3-1 (or the pseudogene TRBV3-2) to TRBJ1-3; 7 bases are shared with TRBD1. Germline-derived CDR1 and CDR2 are LGHDT and YNNKEL (reference sequence). V was pared by 2 bases and J by 3 bases, with 7 bases of the junction left unmatched. The CDR3 sequence is 16 residues long. Here the CDR3 DNA reads TGTGCCAGCAGCCAATTCGGCAGGGGGATTGGAAACACCATATATTTT. Amino acid sequence: CASSQFGRGIGNTIYF.

J is TRBJ1-2 and V is TRBV5-6, with unresolved D. The V and J ends lost 4 bases and 0 bases respectively, with 13 bases between them. The CDR3 covers 15 residues. Germline V gives CDR1 SGHDT, CDR2 YYEEEE. DNA for the CDR3: TGTGCCAGCAGCCCGAAGGCTGTAGCTAACTATGGCTACACCTTC. Protein: CASSPKAVANYGYTF.

V and J are TRBV6-5 and TRBJ1-6; 7 nucleotides line up with TRBD1. This CDR3 region has 15 residues. The germline gives CDR1 MNHEY, CDR2 SVGAGI. V lost 0 bases and J lost 14; bases outside the gene matches: 10. In DNA form, the CDR3 reads TGTGCCAGCAGTTACTCTACAGGGGCTTCGGCCACCCTCCACTTT. This codes for CASSYSTGASATLHF.

V is TRBV7-9 and J is TRBJ1-5; no clear D. This CDR3 region has 13 residues. The V end was cut by 3 bases, the J end by 4 bases, with 7 bases between. The V gene's germline CDR1 is SEHNR and CDR2 FQNEAQ (reference sequence). Here the CDR3 reads CASSFDRNQPQHF. CDR3 bases: TGTGCCAGCAGCTTCGACCGGAATCAGCCCCAGCATTTT.

The rearrangement links TRBV3-1 (or the pseudogene TRBV3-2) to TRBJ1-1; possible D gene TRBD1, 5 bases. In germline, CDR1 is LGHDT, CDR2 YNNKEL (reference sequence). This CDR3 has 15 residues. Trimming shortened V by 4 bases and J by 0 bases, and 12 bases separated the two germline ends. The CDR3 sequence: CASSLRGGLNTEAFF. CDR3 bases: TGTGCCAGCAGCCTTCGGGGGGGTTTGAACACTGAAGCTTTCTTT.

The gene calls are TRBV28 and TRBJ1-2; possibly TRBD1 for D (6 bases). The germline V gene has CDR1 MDHEN and CDR2 SYDVKM. The V and J ends lost 5 bases and 5 bases respectively, with 12 bases between them. The CDR3 has 13 residues. The CDR3 DNA is TGTGCCAGCAGTCCCTCACAGGGTTATGGCTACACCTTC. It translates to CASSPSQGYGYTF.

The chain uses TRBV6-1 and TRBJ1-5; D is unresolved. Germline CDR1 is MNHNS and CDR2 is SASEGT. This CDR3 spans 14 amino acids. V lost 3 bases to trimming and J lost 0 bases, with 6 bases between them. CDR3 amino acids: CASSESISNQPQHF. The DNA for the CDR3 is TGTGCCAGCAGTGAGTCGATTAGCAATCAGCCCCAGCATTTT.

The rearrangement links TRBV28 to TRBJ1-2; unclear D gene. The CDR3 length is 13 residues. Trimming shortened V by 7 bases and J by 4 bases, and 13 bases separated the two germline ends. Germline-derived CDR1 and CDR2 are MDHEN and SYDVKM. CDR3: CASKVRGGYGYTF. CDR3 DNA sequence: TGTGCCAGCAAAGTCAGAGGAGGCTATGGCTACACCTTC.

The V and J genes are TRBV18 and TRBJ2-7; the match to TRBD2 covers 8 bases. The junction had 2 bases not matched to a gene; V was cut back by 4 bases and J by 0 bases. The length of the CDR3 is 14 residues. Germline V CDR1 and CDR2: KGHSH, LQKENI. CDR3 sequence reads: CASSHGGDSYEQYF. Here the CDR3 DNA reads TGTGCCAGCTCACACGGGGGGGACTCCTACGAGCAGTACTTC. The variable domain in full, completed from reference TRBV18 and TRBJ2-7, reads NAGVMQNPRHLVRRRGQEARLRCSPMKGHSHVYWYRQLPEEGLKFMVYLQKENIIDESGMPKERFSAEFPKEGPSILRIQQVVRGDSAAYFCASSHGGDSYEQYFGPGTRLTVT.

This clone has a single count. The rearrangement links TRBV7-3 to TRBJ2-7; the D is unclear. This CDR3 contains 14 residues. V was trimmed by 2 bases and J by 2 bases, leaving 10 bases between them. Germline CDR1 and CDR2: SGHTA and FQGTGA. CDR3 in amino acids: CASSLWARTYEQYF. In DNA, the CDR3 is TGTGCCAGCAGCTTATGGGCACGGACCTACGAGCAGTACTTC.

The chain is built from TRBV5-4 and TRBJ1-4, with D possibly TRBD1 on 5 matching bases. This CDR3 contains 16 residues. The germline V gene encodes CDR1 SGHNT and CDR2 YYREEE (reference sequence). Trimming pared 4 bases from V and 7 bases from J, leaving 20 bases between. CDR3 amino acids: CASSEGTPHLGEKLFF. The CDR3 nucleotides are TGTGCCAGCAGCGAAGGGACGCCGCACCTAGGTGAAAAACTGTTTTTT.

The chain employs TRBV29-1 and TRBJ1-1, with unresolved D. This CDR3 region has 11 residues. V was shortened by 8 bases and J by 2 bases, with 9 bases between the two germline ends. Germline CDR1 is SQVTM and CDR2 is ANQGSEA. The CDR3 protein is CSISYNTEAFF. CDR3 coding DNA: TGCAGCATCTCTTATAACACTGAAGCTTTCTTT.

The chain uses TRBV28 and TRBJ1-1, with D unclear. The germline V gene encodes CDR1 MDHEN and CDR2 SYDVKM. V was clipped by 8 bases and J by 4 bases, with 11 bases between them. The CDR3 totals 12 residues. The CDR3 coding sequence is TGTGCCAGCGCCGCCTGGGGCACTGAAGCTTTCTTT. Translating gives CASAAWGTEAFF.

V usage is TRBV24-1 and J usage is TRBJ1-2, with D possibly being TRBD1 (5 bases). Trimming removed 8 bases at V and 6 bases at J, with 15 bases between. CDR3 size: 13 residues. Germline loops: CDR1 KGHDR, CDR2 SFDVKD. CDR3 nucleotides: TGTGCCACCAAAGGAGGGGTATGGGATGGCTACACCTTC. Its translation is CATKGGVWDGYTF.

The rearrangement uses TRBV19 and TRBJ2-2, with D unclear. V was pared by 5 bases and J by 0 bases, with 10 bases between. The length of the CDR3 is 15 residues. Germline V lookup: CDR1 LNHDA, CDR2 SQIVND (reference sequence). CDR3 sequence: CASSSPGANTGELFF. In nucleotides, the CDR3 is TGTGCCAGTAGTTCACCCGGCGCGAACACCGGGGAGCTGTTTTTT.

The chain carries TRBV2 and TRBJ2-7; 8 bases map to TRBD2. The V gene end was trimmed by 7 bases and the J gene end by 6 bases; junction bases not matched to a gene: 11. Per the germline V gene, CDR1 is SNHLY and CDR2 is FYNNEI. The CDR3 covers 14 residues. The CDR3 sequence is CASKRLAGPGEQYF. DNA for the CDR3: TGTGCCAGCAAAAGGCTAGCGGGCCCTGGCGAGCAGTACTTC.

This clone was seen just once. The rearrangement joins TRBV28 to TRBJ2-7; 7 bases agree with TRBD1. The CDR3 consists of 14 residues. From germline, CDR1 is MDHEN and CDR2 SYDVKM. Germline trimming cut 6 bases from V and 1 base from J; bases unmatched to any gene: 6. The CDR3 DNA reads as TGTGCCAGCAGCCGAGGGGGCAGGTCCTACGAGCAGTACTTC. Protein product: CASSRGGRSYEQYF. Based on the CDR3 plus reference TRBV28 and TRBJ2-7, the full variable domain is DVKVTQSSRYLVKRTGEKVFLECVQDMDHENMFWYRQDPGLGLRLIYFSYDVKMKEKGDIPEGYSVSREKKERFSLILESASTNQTSMYLCASSRGGRSYEQYFGPGTRLTVT.

The chain employs TRBV7-2 and TRBJ2-1; weak D call: TRBD2 (6 bases). This CDR3 is built from 15 residues. CDR1 SGHTA and CDR2 FQGNSA come from the germline V gene. The V end lost 5 bases, the J end lost 0 bases, and 11 bases lay between the germline ends. The CDR3 sequence: CASSVGGSSYNEQFF. DNA of the CDR3: TGTGCCAGCAGCGTGGGGGGTAGCTCCTACAATGAGCAGTTCTTC.

The CDR3 loop is CASSRTGFTDTQYF. The CDR3 DNA reads TGCGCCAGCAGCCGAACAGGATTCACAGATACGCAGTATTTT. The rearrangement joins TRBV4-1 to TRBJ2-3; possible D gene TRBD1, 5 bases. Germline V gives CDR1 MGHRA, CDR2 YSYEKL. The length of the CDR3 is 14 residues. V lost 4 bases, J lost 2 bases, and 10 bases lay in between.